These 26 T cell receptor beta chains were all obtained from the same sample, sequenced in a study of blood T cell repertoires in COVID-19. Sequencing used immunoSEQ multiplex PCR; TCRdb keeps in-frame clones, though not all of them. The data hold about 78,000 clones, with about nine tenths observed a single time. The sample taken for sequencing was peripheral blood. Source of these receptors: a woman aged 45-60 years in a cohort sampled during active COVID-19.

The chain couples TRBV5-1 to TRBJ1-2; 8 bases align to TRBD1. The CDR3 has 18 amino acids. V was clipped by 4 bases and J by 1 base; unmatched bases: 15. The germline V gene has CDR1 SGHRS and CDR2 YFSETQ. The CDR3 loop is CASSPGQVSGPYNYGYTF. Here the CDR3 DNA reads TGCGCCAGCAGCCCGGGACAGGTGTCCGGCCCGTATAACTATGGCTACACCTTC.

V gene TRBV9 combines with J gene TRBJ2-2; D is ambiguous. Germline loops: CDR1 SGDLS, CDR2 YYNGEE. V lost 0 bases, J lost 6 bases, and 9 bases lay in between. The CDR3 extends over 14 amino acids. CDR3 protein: CASSVAQSPGELFF. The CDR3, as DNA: TGTGCCAGCAGCGTAGCCCAGTCCCCCGGGGAGCTGTTTTTT.

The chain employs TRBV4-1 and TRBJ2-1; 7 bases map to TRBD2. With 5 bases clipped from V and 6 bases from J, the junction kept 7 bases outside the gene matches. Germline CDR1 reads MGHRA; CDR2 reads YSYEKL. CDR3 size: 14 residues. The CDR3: CASSFSGQANEQFF. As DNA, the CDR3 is TGCGCCAGCAGCTTTAGCGGGCAGGCCAATGAGCAGTTCTTC.

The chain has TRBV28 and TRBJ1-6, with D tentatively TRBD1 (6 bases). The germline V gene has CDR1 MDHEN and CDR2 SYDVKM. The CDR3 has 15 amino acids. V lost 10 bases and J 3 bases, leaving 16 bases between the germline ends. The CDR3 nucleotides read TGTGCCACCTCGAGGGGGGGCTTCTATAATTCACCCCTCCACTTT. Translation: CATSRGGFYNSPLHF.

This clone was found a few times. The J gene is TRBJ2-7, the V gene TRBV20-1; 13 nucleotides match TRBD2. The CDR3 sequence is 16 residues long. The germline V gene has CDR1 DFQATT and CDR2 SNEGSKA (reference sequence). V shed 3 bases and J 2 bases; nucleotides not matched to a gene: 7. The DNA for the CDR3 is TGCAGTGCTAGTTCCGGGACTAGCGGGATGACCTACGAGCAGTACTTC. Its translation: CSASSGTSGMTYEQYF.

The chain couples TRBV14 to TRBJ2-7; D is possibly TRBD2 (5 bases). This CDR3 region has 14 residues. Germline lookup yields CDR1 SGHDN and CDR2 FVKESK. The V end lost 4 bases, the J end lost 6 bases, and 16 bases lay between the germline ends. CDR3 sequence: CASSLNTLEVEQYF. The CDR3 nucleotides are TGTGCCAGCAGCCTAAACACCTTGGAGGTCGAGCAGTACTTC. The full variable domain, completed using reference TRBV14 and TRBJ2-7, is EAGVTQFPSHSVIEKGQTVTLRCDPISGHDNLYWYRRVMGKEIKFLLHFVKESKQDESGMPNNRFLAERTGGTYSTLKVQPAELEDSGVYFCASSLNTLEVEQYFGPGTRLTVT.

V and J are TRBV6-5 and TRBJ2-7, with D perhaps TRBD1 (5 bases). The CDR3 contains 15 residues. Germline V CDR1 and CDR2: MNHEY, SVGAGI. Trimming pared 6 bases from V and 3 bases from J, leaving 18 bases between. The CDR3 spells CASRFQGGSVYEQYF. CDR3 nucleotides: TGTGCCAGCAGGTTCCAGGGCGGTTCCGTCTACGAGCAGTACTTC.

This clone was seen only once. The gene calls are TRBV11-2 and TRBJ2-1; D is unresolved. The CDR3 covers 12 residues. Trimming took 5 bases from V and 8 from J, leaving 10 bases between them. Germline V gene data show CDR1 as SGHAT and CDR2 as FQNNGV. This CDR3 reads CASSRNRDEQFF. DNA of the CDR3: TGTGCCAGCAGCCGCAACCGGGATGAGCAGTTCTTC.

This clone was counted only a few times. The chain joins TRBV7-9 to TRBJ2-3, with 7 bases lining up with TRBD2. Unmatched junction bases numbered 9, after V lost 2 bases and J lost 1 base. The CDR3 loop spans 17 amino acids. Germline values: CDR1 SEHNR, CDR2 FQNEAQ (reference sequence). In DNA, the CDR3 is TGTGCCAGCAGCTTACCCCAGAACCTAGCGGGCACAGATACGCAGTATTTT. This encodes CASSLPQNLAGTDTQYF.

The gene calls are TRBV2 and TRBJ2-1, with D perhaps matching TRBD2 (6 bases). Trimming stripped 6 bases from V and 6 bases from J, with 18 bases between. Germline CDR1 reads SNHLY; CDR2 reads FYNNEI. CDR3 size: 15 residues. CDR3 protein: CASSPSNLATNEQFF. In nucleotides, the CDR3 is TGTGCCAGCAGCCCTTCAAACCTAGCGACCAATGAGCAGTTCTTC.

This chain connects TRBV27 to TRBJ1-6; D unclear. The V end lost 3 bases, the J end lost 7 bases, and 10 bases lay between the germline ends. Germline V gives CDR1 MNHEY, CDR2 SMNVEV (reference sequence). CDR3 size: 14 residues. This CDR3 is CASSFRGRNSPLHF. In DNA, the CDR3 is TGTGCCAGCAGTTTTCGGGGTAGGAATTCACCCCTCCACTTT.

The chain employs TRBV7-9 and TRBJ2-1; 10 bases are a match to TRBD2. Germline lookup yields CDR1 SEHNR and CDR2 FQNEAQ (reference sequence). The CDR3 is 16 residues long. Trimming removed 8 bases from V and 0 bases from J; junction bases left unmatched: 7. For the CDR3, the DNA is TGTGCCAGCGGGGGTCCTAGCGGGAGCTCCTACAATGAGCAGTTCTTC. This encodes CASGGPSGSSYNEQFF.

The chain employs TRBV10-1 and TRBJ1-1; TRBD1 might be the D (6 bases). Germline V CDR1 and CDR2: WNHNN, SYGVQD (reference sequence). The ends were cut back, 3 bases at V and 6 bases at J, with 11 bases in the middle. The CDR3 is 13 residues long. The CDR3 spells CASSDPGHPEAFF. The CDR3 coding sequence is TGCGCCAGCAGTGACCCGGGACACCCTGAAGCTTTCTTT.

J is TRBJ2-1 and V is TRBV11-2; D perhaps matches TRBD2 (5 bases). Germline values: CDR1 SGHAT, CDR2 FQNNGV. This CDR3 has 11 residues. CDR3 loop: CASGEYNEQFF. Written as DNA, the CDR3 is TGTGCTTCCGGGGAGTACAATGAGCAGTTCTTC. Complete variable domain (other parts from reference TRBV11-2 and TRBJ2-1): EAGVAQSPRYKIIEKRQSVAFWCNPISGHATLYWYQQILGQGPKLLIQFQNNGVVDDSQLPKDRFSAERLKGVDSTLKIQPAKLEDSAVYLCASGEYNEQFFGPGTRLTVL.

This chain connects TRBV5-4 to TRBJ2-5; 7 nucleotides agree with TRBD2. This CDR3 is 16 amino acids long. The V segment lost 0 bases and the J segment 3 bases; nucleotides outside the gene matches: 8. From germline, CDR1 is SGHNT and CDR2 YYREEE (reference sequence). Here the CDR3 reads CASSLGGRALEETQYF. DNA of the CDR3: TGTGCCAGCAGCTTGGGTGGGAGGGCCCTCGAAGAGACCCAGTACTTC.

The CDR3 DNA follows: TGCAGCGCCATCCACGGGGACAGGGCAGACAATGAGCAGTTCTTC. This codes for CSAIHGDRADNEQFF. The chain joins TRBV29-1 to TRBJ2-1, with 9 positions matching TRBD1. V gave up 7 bases and J gave up 5 bases; unmatched junction bases: 12. Germline CDR1 is SQVTM and CDR2 is ANQGSEA. The length of the CDR3 is 15 residues.

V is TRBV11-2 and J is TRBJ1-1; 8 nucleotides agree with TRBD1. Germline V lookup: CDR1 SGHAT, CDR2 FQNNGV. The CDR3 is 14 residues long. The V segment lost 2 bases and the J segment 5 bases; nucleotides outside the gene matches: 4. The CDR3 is CASSLPRGRTEAFF. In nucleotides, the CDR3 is TGTGCCAGCAGCTTACCCAGGGGGCGAACTGAAGCTTTCTTT. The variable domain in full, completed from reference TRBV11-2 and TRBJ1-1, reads EAGVAQSPRYKIIEKRQSVAFWCNPISGHATLYWYQQILGQGPKLLIQFQNNGVVDDSQLPKDRFSAERLKGVDSTLKIQPAKLEDSAVYLCASSLPRGRTEAFFGQGTRLTVV.

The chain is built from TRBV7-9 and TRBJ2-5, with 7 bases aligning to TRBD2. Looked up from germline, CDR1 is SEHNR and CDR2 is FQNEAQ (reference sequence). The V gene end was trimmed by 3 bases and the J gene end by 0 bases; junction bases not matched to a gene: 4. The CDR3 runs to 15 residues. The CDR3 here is CASSFGRRYQETQYF. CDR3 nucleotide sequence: TGTGCCAGCAGCTTCGGGAGGAGATACCAAGAGACCCAGTACTTC.

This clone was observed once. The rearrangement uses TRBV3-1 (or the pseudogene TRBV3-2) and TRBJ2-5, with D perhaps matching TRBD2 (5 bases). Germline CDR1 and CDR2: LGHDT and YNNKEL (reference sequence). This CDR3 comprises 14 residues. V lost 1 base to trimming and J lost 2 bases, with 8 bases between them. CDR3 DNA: TGTGCCAGCAGCCAAGCGCGGGTTCAAGAGACCCAGTACTTC. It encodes CASSQARVQETQYF.

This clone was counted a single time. DNA of the CDR3: TGTGCCAGCAGTGGACAGGGGGCGAGCACTGAAGCTTTCTTT. Protein product: CASSGQGASTEAFF. The chain links TRBV2 to TRBJ1-1; 10 bases match TRBD1. Looked up from germline, CDR1 is SNHLY and CDR2 is FYNNEI. This CDR3 is 14 amino acids long. The V gene end was trimmed by 4 bases and the J gene end by 4 bases; junction bases not matched to a gene: 3.

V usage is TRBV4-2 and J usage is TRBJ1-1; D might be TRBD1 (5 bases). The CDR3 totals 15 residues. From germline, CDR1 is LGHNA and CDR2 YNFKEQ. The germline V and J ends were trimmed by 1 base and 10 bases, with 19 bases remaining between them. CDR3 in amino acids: CASSQGSGGDKGAFF. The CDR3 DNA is TGTGCCAGCAGCCAAGGCTCCGGGGGGGATAAGGGAGCTTTCTTT.

The CDR3 region has the DNA TGTGCCAGCAGTCCGGACAGGGTGACTACTTACTATGGCTACACCTTC. Its translation: CASSPDRVTTYYGYTF. The chain recombines TRBV3-1 (or the pseudogene TRBV3-2) with TRBJ1-2; 8 bases match TRBD1. The CDR3 is 16 amino acids. In germline, CDR1 is LGHDT, CDR2 YNNKEL (reference sequence). The V segment lost 6 bases and the J segment 3 bases; nucleotides outside the gene matches: 12.

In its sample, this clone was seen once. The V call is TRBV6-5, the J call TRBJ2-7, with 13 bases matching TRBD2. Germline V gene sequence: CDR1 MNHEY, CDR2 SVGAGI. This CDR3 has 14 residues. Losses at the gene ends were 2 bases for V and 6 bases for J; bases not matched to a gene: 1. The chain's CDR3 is CASSYRLAGGEQYF. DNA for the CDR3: TGTGCCAGCAGTTACCGACTAGCGGGAGGCGAGCAGTACTTC.

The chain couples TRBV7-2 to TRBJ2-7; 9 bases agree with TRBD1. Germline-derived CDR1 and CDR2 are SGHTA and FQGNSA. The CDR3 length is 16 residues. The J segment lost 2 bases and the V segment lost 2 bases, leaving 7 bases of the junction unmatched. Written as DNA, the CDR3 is TGTGCCAGCAGCTTAACTGGGGGACAGGGAGCCTACGAGCAGTACTTC. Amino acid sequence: CASSLTGGQGAYEQYF.

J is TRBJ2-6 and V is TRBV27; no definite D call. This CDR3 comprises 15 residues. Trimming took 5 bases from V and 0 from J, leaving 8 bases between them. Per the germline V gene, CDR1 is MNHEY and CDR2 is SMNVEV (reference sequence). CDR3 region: CASSLRYSGANVLTF. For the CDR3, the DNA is TGTGCCAGCAGTCTCAGGTACTCTGGGGCCAACGTCCTGACTTTC.

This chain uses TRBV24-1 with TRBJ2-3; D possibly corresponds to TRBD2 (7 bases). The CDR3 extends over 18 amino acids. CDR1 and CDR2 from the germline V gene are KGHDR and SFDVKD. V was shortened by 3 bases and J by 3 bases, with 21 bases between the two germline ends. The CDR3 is CATSDPGQRAGDTDTQYF. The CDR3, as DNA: TGTGCCACCAGTGATCCAGGACAGCGGGCGGGAGATACAGATACGCAGTATTTT.